This T cell receptor (beta chain) was sequenced in a study of blood T cells in healthy people across ages. Next came a second PCR, run for about 6 to 11 cycles, which used a sample-barcoded 5' primer along with a J-beta primer mix. TCRdb reanalysed the 5' RACE reads using MiXCR and keeps one entry per CDR3 protein. The table lists 1.5 million to 2 million distinct CDR3 sequences, about 30% of them singletons, with 7.7% in the top ten. The material sequenced was blood. The clonotype originates from a woman aged 25 to 39 in good health.

This chain's CDR3 is CASSPRATGGFYEQYF. The CDR3 coding sequence is TGTGCCAGCAGCCCTAGGGCGACAGGGGGCTTCTACGAGCAGTACTTC. The V call is TRBV27, the J call TRBJ2-7; 10 bases agree with TRBD1. With 6 bases clipped from V and 3 bases from J, the junction kept 11 bases outside the gene matches. The germline gives CDR1 MNHEY, CDR2 SMNVEV (reference sequence). The CDR3 is made up of 16 amino acids.